These 16 T cell receptor beta chains originate from one sample sequenced in a study of blood T cells in healthy people across ages. Primers used in a second PCR of about 6 to 11 cycles were a sample-barcoded 5' primer and a J-beta primer mix. From the 5' RACE reads, TCRdb called clonotypes with MiXCR, one entry per CDR3 protein. The data show roughly 550,000 distinct CDR3 sequences, around 24% seen once. A further study also used this sample, focusing on T cells of mothers and their children.

The material sequenced was blood. The receptor source for this set is a boy between 10 and 17 years old in good health.

This clonotype was counted at least ten times. The rearrangement uses TRBV5-1 and TRBJ2-2, with D perhaps TRBD2 (6 bases). Trimming left V 3 bases short and J 0 bases short, with 9 bases between. CDR3 length: 15 residues. Germline V gene sequence: CDR1 SGHRS, CDR2 YFSETQ. CDR3 residues: CASSSGTSNTGELFF. CDR3 sequence (DNA): TGCGCCAGCAGCTCCGGGACTTCGAACACCGGGGAGCTGTTTTTT.

This clonotype occurred a few times. The rearrangement uses TRBV7-2 and TRBJ2-3, with D perhaps matching TRBD2 (7 bases). Germline CDR1 SGHTA, CDR2 FQGNSA. V gave up 5 bases and J gave up 0 bases, with 12 bases separating them. The CDR3 is 15 residues long. The CDR3 protein is CASSVGGGSTDTQYF. CDR3 sequence (DNA): TGTGCCAGCAGCGTTGGGGGGGGCAGCACAGATACGCAGTATTTT.

This clonotype was found a few times. The chain links TRBV7-7 to TRBJ2-7; D unresolved. From germline, CDR1 is SSHAT and CDR2 FNYEAQ (reference sequence). This CDR3 has 10 residues. CDR3 protein: CAIPSYEQYF. DNA of the CDR3: TGTGCTATCCCGTCCTACGAGCAGTACTTC.

This chain links TRBV20-1 with TRBJ2-5, with a weak D call TRBD2 (6 bases). Gene TRBJ2-7 matches the end of the DNA better, so the J call may be wrong. Germline CDR1 reads DFQATT; CDR2 reads SNEGSKA (reference sequence). There are 12 residues in the CDR3. CDR3 in DNA: TGCAGTGCTAGGGAGGGGCGCTACGAGCAGTACTTC. Translated: CSAREGRYEQYF.

This chain joins TRBV20-1 and TRBJ2-1, with 11 nucleotides matching TRBD2. The CDR3 extends over 18 amino acids. V shed 6 bases and J 0 bases; nucleotides not matched to a gene: 13. CDR1 DFQATT and CDR2 SNEGSKA come from the germline V gene (reference sequence). The CDR3 region has the DNA TGCAGTGCCGTTGGTTCTAGCGGGAGGTCGAGCTCCTACAATGAGCAGTTCTTC. Its translation: CSAVGSSGRSSSYNEQFF.

The rearrangement joins TRBV7-9 to TRBJ2-1; 7 bases are shared with TRBD2. With 1 base clipped from V and 9 bases from J, the junction kept 18 bases outside the gene matches. Looked up from germline, CDR1 is SEHNR and CDR2 is FQNEAQ (reference sequence). This CDR3 has 18 amino acids. CDR3: CASSLEDNPGLTSGEQFF. DNA of the CDR3: TGTGCCAGCAGCTTAGAGGACAATCCGGGACTAACTTCGGGTGAGCAGTTCTTC.

The sample holds a few counts of this clonotype. The V call is TRBV25-1, the J call TRBJ2-5; TRBD2 agrees at 9 bases. Trimming took 4 bases from V and 4 from J; bases not matched to a gene: 4. This CDR3 spans 14 amino acids. The germline CDR1 and CDR2 sequences are MGHDK and SYGVNS. CDR3: CASSVAGAGETQYF. The DNA of the CDR3 is TGTGCCAGCAGTGTAGCGGGGGCCGGAGAGACCCAGTACTTC.

The rearrangement joins TRBV7-9 to TRBJ2-7; 7 bases match TRBD1. Trimming at V came to 7 bases and at J to 4 bases, leaving 10 bases not matched to a gene. The germline V gene has CDR1 SEHNR and CDR2 FQNEAQ (reference sequence). The CDR3 extends over 14 amino acids. CDR3 sequence: CASNSPRTGYEQYF. The DNA for the CDR3 is TGTGCCAGCAACTCCCCAAGGACAGGATACGAGCAGTACTTC.

This clonotype was counted only a few times. The chain combines TRBV19 with TRBJ2-5; TRBD2 matches 8 bases. The J call may be mistaken, given a closer DNA end match to TRBJ2-1. From germline, CDR1 is LNHDA and CDR2 SQIVND (reference sequence). The CDR3 length is 13 residues. CDR3 residues: CASMSGGADEQFF. CDR3 in DNA: TGTGCCAGTATGAGCGGGGGAGCTGATGAGCAGTTCTTC.

This chain joins TRBV28 and TRBJ1-4; 7 nucleotides agree with TRBD1. The CDR3 covers 15 residues. Germline V gene lookup returns CDR1 MDHEN and CDR2 SYDVKM. The V gene end was trimmed by 1 base and the J gene end by 8 bases; junction bases not matched to a gene: 7. The DNA of the CDR3 is TGTGCCAGCAGTTTATTAGACAGGGCCGGGGAAAAACTGTTTTTT. It encodes CASSLLDRAGEKLFF.

The chain employs TRBV7-2 and TRBJ2-5; 7 nucleotides agree with TRBD2. CDR3 length: 13 amino acids. The V gene's germline CDR1 is SGHTA and CDR2 FQGNSA. The ends lost 6 bases at V and 5 bases at J; junction bases unmatched: 6. For the CDR3, the DNA is TGTGCCAGCAGTGGGGCTAGCGGCGAGACCCAGTACTTC. Translation: CASSGASGETQYF.

The gene calls are TRBV27 and TRBJ2-2; a weak D match, TRBD1 (5 bases). From germline, CDR1 is MNHEY and CDR2 SMNVEV (reference sequence). The germline V and J ends were trimmed by 4 bases and 0 bases, with 9 bases remaining between them. The CDR3 has 15 amino acids. In DNA form, the CDR3 reads TGTGCCAGCAGTTACAGGCGATCGAACACCGGGGAGCTGTTTTTT. This gives the protein CASSYRRSNTGELFF.

This clonotype occurred many times. V and J are TRBV3-1 and TRBJ2-5, with a possible D match to TRBD2 (6 bases). The V and J ends lost 4 bases and 6 bases respectively, with 12 bases between them. Per the germline V gene, CDR1 is LGHDT and CDR2 is YNNKEL (reference sequence). This CDR3 contains 13 residues. The DNA of the CDR3 is TGTGCCAGCAGCCCAAGGAGGGTGAAGACCCAGTACTTC. It yields the protein CASSPRRVKTQYF.

This clonotype was detected only a few times. As DNA, the CDR3 is TGTGCCAGCAGCCAAGATTACCCGGTAGCGGGCCAAGAGACCCAGTACTTC. As protein: CASSQDYPVAGQETQYF. The V and J genes are TRBV14 and TRBJ2-5; 7 bases map to TRBD2. V was clipped by 0 bases and J by 1 base; unmatched bases: 8. Germline lookup yields CDR1 SGHDN and CDR2 FVKESK. The CDR3 spans 17 residues.

A few counts support this clonotype. J is TRBJ2-1 and V is TRBV12-3 or TRBV12-4, with 15 bases fitting TRBD2. The V segment lost 6 bases and the J segment 3 bases; nucleotides outside the gene matches: 9. The CDR3 has 18 residues. The chain's CDR3 is CASSPPGLAGGFYNEQFF. CDR3 DNA sequence: TGTGCCAGCAGCCCACCGGGACTAGCGGGAGGATTCTACAATGAGCAGTTCTTC.

This clonotype appeared a few times. The rearrangement uses TRBV15 and TRBJ1-5; 7 bases map to TRBD1. In germline, CDR1 is LNHNV, CDR2 YYDKDF (reference sequence). The CDR3 contains 14 residues. The ends lost 4 bases at V and 6 bases at J; junction bases unmatched: 6. The CDR3 coding sequence is TGTGCCACCAGCATCGGGACAGCAGGTCAGCCCCAGCATTTT. Its protein product is CATSIGTAGQPQHF.